Shown below are 31 T cell receptor beta chains from a single sample sequenced in a study of T cells expressing NK-cell markers. TCRdb derives one entry per CDR3 protein from the 5' RACE reads, leaving out DNA. This table holds 350,000 to 450,000 distinct CDR3 sequences. The sample consisted of blood T cells: a sorted CD56 or NKG2C T cell subset, CD4+ or CD8+ T cells, or bulk PBMC T cells (not recorded which). All receptors derive from a man aged 18-75 years in good health.

The chain links TRBV24-1 to TRBJ2-7. In germline, CDR1 is KGHDR, CDR2 SFDVKD. CDR3 size: 13 residues. CDR3: CATSERTGGEQYF.

The chain is built from TRBV2 and TRBJ2-1; TCRdb lists TRBD1, though no DNA is available to test this call. This CDR3 spans 13 amino acids. CDR1 and CDR2 (germline): SNHLY, FYNNEI. CDR3 residues: CASSRDSLNEQFF.

This chain uses TRBV6-1 with TRBJ1-6; TCRdb indicates TRBD1, and absent DNA this call remains unverified. In germline, CDR1 is MNHNS, CDR2 SASEGT. The CDR3 extends over 13 amino acids. The CDR3 protein is CASSDREYSPLHF.

The chain links TRBV11-2 to TRBJ2-1; with no DNA, the TCRdb D assignment of TRBD1 cannot be verified. CDR1 is SGHAT and CDR2 is FQNNGV in the germline V gene. CDR3 length equals 18 residues. This CDR3 is CASSSPRYKGGRDNEQFF.

The genes are TRBV12-3 or TRBV12-4 and TRBJ2-3; TCRdb's assignment of TRBD1 cannot be checked, as there is no DNA. The CDR3 sequence is 12 residues long. CDR3: CASRYGQDTQYF.

V usage is TRBV6-1 and J usage is TRBJ2-1; TCRdb reports TRBD2, a call that lacks DNA to check it against. The CDR3 covers 14 residues. Germline CDR1 reads MNHNS; CDR2 reads SASEGT. The CDR3 here is CASISGTSNNEQFF.

The rearrangement uses TRBV7-8 and TRBJ2-5; absent DNA, TCRdb's TRBD1 call cannot be checked. Germline CDR1 SGHVS, CDR2 FQNEAQ. This CDR3 has 15 amino acids. The CDR3 sequence: CASSWGEGRVETQYF.

The chain has TRBV7-9 and TRBJ1-2; absent DNA, TCRdb's TRBD1 call cannot be checked. The length of the CDR3 is 17 residues. CDR1 and CDR2 from the germline V gene are SEHNR and FQNEAQ (reference sequence). CDR3 protein: CASSSHTLQGAFYGYTF.

This sequence joins TRBV6-5 and TRBJ2-1; the D gene TCRdb calls, TRBD1, cannot be checked with no DNA. CDR3 size: 17 residues. Germline V gene data show CDR1 as MNHEY and CDR2 as SVGAGI. Here the CDR3 reads CASSYTGTLSSYNEQFF.

This rearrangement joins TRBV24-1 to TRBJ1-5. There are 14 residues in the CDR3. Germline lookup yields CDR1 KGHDR and CDR2 SFDVKD. CDR3 protein: CATSDLNSNQPQHF.

The V call is TRBV13, the J call TRBJ2-7; the TCRdb call, TRBD1, lacks DNA for checking. The germline CDR1 and CDR2 sequences are PRHDT and FYEKMQ (reference sequence). This CDR3 is built from 14 residues. CDR3 sequence reads: CASSQDRGPNEQYF.

The chain is built from TRBV3-1 and TRBJ1-2. This CDR3 comprises 16 residues. Germline loops: CDR1 LGHDT, CDR2 YNNKEL (reference sequence). The CDR3: CASSQKGLVSAYGYTF.

The genes are TRBV20-1 and TRBJ2-4. Germline lookup yields CDR1 DFQATT and CDR2 SNEGSKA (reference sequence). The CDR3 spans 13 residues. CDR3 in amino acids: CSARDSGITIQYF.

The gene calls are TRBV7-9 and TRBJ1-4; TCRdb's D gene call, TRBD1, goes unchecked for lack of DNA. CDR3 length: 17 residues. Germline loops: CDR1 SEHNR, CDR2 FQNEAQ (reference sequence). The CDR3 region is CASSLWPDRGRYEKLFF.

The chain uses TRBV29-1 and TRBJ2-5; the D call of TRBD1 rests on TCRdb alone, since no DNA is present to check it. There are 13 residues in the CDR3. The germline V gene encodes CDR1 SQVTM and CDR2 ANQGSEA. The CDR3 protein is CSVTRGTVGTQYF.

This chain uses TRBV12-2 with TRBJ2-3; TCRdb names TRBD1, which stays unverified in the absence of DNA. TRBV12-2 is classified as a pseudogene. This CDR3 spans 13 amino acids. CDR3: CASRRDVYDTQYF.

The V call is TRBV4-1, the J call TRBJ1-2; the D call of TRBD1 rests on TCRdb alone, since no DNA is present to check it. Germline-derived CDR1 and CDR2 are MGHRA and YSYEKL. The CDR3 sequence is 18 residues long. This CDR3 reads CASSRDLERRTGKYGYTF.

V gene TRBV5-1 combines with J gene TRBJ1-4; TCRdb's D call, TRBD1, is unchecked because there is no DNA. Per the germline V gene, CDR1 is SGHRS and CDR2 is YFSETQ. CDR3 length: 16 amino acids. CDR3 sequence: CASSRTGGGTNEKLFF.

The chain combines TRBV18 with TRBJ2-6; TCRdb returns TRBD1, unconfirmable since there is no DNA. CDR3 length equals 18 residues. Germline CDR1 is KGHSH and CDR2 is LQKENI. CDR3 in amino acids: CASSSGTGGTPGANVLTF.

V gene TRBV5-1 combines with J gene TRBJ2-3; TCRdb reports TRBD2, a call that lacks DNA to check it against. The CDR3 loop spans 15 amino acids. Germline lookup yields CDR1 SGHRS and CDR2 YFSETQ. The chain's CDR3 is CASSLASGGVDTQYF.

The chain joins TRBV6-1 to TRBJ2-1; TCRdb picks TRBD1, but there is no DNA to check that call. The CDR3 totals 16 residues. Germline V gene lookup returns CDR1 MNHNS and CDR2 SASEGT. CDR3 sequence: CASTAPDGGGSNEQFF.

The rearrangement joins TRBV6-5 to TRBJ2-1. The CDR3 extends over 12 amino acids. Germline assignment: CDR1 MNHEY and CDR2 SVGAGI. The CDR3 sequence is CASSRTRNEQFF.

V usage is TRBV11-2 and J usage is TRBJ2-7; TCRdb's D call, TRBD1, is unchecked because there is no DNA. In germline, CDR1 is SGHAT, CDR2 FQNNGV. The CDR3 is 16 amino acids. Here the CDR3 reads CASSPLGRTGDYEQYF.

V is TRBV7-2 and J is TRBJ1-6; the D gene TCRdb calls, TRBD1, cannot be checked with no DNA. The CDR3 totals 13 residues. Germline lookup yields CDR1 SGHTA and CDR2 FQGNSA. This CDR3 reads CASSSRDRDPLHF.

The CDR3 loop is CATSVKGTGSDTQYF. V is TRBV24-1 and J is TRBJ2-3; TCRdb picks TRBD1, but there is no DNA to check that call. The CDR3 has 15 amino acids. CDR1 and CDR2 from the germline V gene are KGHDR and SFDVKD.

The chain carries TRBV6-1 and TRBJ2-2; TCRdb's assignment of TRBD1 cannot be checked, as there is no DNA. The CDR3 runs to 13 residues. Germline assignment: CDR1 MNHNS and CDR2 SASEGT. The CDR3 loop is CASAGQTVGELFF.

The chain has TRBV7-9 and TRBJ2-3; TCRdb proposes TRBD1, but this gene call is untestable without DNA. The CDR3 runs 17 residues. Germline CDR1 is SEHNR and CDR2 is FQNEAQ (reference sequence). This chain's CDR3 is CASSPGDRGLLTDTQYF.

This chain links TRBV2 with TRBJ2-3; absent DNA, TCRdb's TRBD2 call cannot be checked. The CDR3 length is 11 residues. In germline, CDR1 is SNHLY, CDR2 FYNNEI. The CDR3 loop is CARGPSDTQYF.

The rearrangement uses TRBV7-8 and TRBJ1-3; TCRdb returns TRBD1, unconfirmable since there is no DNA. The CDR3 has 18 amino acids. From germline, CDR1 is SGHVS and CDR2 FQNEAQ. CDR3: CASSPRVGTGSRGNTIYF.

The chain recombines TRBV11-2 with TRBJ1-1; TCRdb selects TRBD1, and the lack of DNA leaves this call unchecked. The CDR3 totals 15 residues. Germline CDR1 and CDR2: SGHAT and FQNNGV. The CDR3 loop reads CASRLRDRKNTEAFF. Using reference TRBV11-2 and TRBJ1-1 for the parts outside the CDR3, the full variable domain is EAGVAQSPRYKIIEKRQSVAFWCNPISGHATLYWYQQILGQGPKLLIQFQNNGVVDDSQLPKDRFSAERLKGVDSTLKIQPAKLEDSAVYLCASRLRDRKNTEAFFGQGTRLTVV.

J is TRBJ1-6 and V is TRBV7-4; TCRdb lists TRBD1, though no DNA is available to test this call. This CDR3 region has 14 residues. Germline assignment: CDR1 SGHVT and CDR2 SQSDAQ. CDR3 region: CASRGDSSKSPLHF.